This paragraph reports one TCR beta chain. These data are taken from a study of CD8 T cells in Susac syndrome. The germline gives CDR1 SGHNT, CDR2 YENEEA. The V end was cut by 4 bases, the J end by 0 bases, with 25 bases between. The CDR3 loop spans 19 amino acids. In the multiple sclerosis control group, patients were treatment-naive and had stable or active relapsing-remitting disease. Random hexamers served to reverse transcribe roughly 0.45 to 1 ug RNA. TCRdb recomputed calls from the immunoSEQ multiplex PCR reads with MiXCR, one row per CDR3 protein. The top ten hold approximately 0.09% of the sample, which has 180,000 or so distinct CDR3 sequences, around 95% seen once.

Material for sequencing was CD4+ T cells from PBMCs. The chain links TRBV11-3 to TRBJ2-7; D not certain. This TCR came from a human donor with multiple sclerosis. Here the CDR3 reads CASSSQSPGLGLSSYEQYF. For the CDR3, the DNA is TGTGCCAGCAGCTCCCAAAGCCCCGGTCTCGGATTGAGCTCCTACGAGCAGTACTTC.